The 29 T cell receptor beta chains presented below share a single source sample, sequenced in a study of blood T cells in healthy people across ages. For the second PCR, which ran for about 7 to 12 cycles, a sample-barcoded 5' primer and a J-beta primer mix were used. TCRdb used MiXCR to reprocess the 5' RACE reads, holding one entry per CDR3 protein. The sample carries about 290,000 distinct CDR3 sequences, 25% to 30% recorded once. Specimen: blood. The receptors were sampled from a woman in her 70s in good health.

There are a few counts of this clonotype. The chain uses TRBV10-3 and TRBJ2-3; the match to TRBD2 covers 8 bases. Germline CDR1 is ENHRY and CDR2 is SYGVKD. The J segment lost 0 bases and the V segment lost 10 bases, leaving 6 bases of the junction unmatched. The CDR3 covers 14 residues. CDR3 coding DNA: TGTGCCACACACGAGCGGGGGAGCACAGATACGCAGTATTTT. Amino acid sequence: CATHERGSTDTQYF.

This chain connects TRBV11-3 to TRBJ2-3; no clear D. The CDR3 has 14 amino acids. Per the germline V gene, CDR1 is SGHNT and CDR2 is YENEEA. V was cut by 4 bases and J by 6 bases, with 14 bases left in between. CDR3 sequence (DNA): TGTGCCAGCAGCTCATACGCGCCAGGCGATACGCAGTATTTT. Translated, it gives CASSSYAPGDTQYF. Full variable domain (remainder filled in from reference TRBV11-3 and TRBJ2-3): EAGVVQSPRYKIIEKKQPVAFWCNPISGHNTLYWYLQNLGQGPELLIRYENEEAVDDSQLPKDRFSAERLKGVDSTLKIQPAELGDSAVYLCASSSYAPGDTQYFGPGTRLTVL.

The chain uses TRBV9 and TRBJ2-7; D tentatively reads TRBD1 or TRBD2 (5 bases each). This CDR3 has 14 amino acids. V gave up 0 bases and J gave up 6 bases, with 13 bases separating them. Per the germline V gene, CDR1 is SGDLS and CDR2 is YYNGEE. CDR3 bases: TGTGCCAGCAGCGTAGATGTGGGACCGGGCGAGCAGTACTTC. As protein: CASSVDVGPGEQYF.

This clonotype was detected ten times or more. This CDR3 reads CSVEEGFSGRGYEQYF. In nucleotides, the CDR3 is TGCAGCGTTGAAGAGGGGTTTAGCGGGAGAGGGTACGAGCAGTACTTC. The chain is built from TRBV29-1 and TRBJ2-7; 9 nucleotides match TRBD2. This CDR3 is built from 16 residues. Germline CDR1 SQVTM, CDR2 ANQGSEA. With V trimmed by 0 bases and J by 4 bases, 10 bases remained unmatched.

This clonotype turned up a few times. The chain carries TRBV7-8 and TRBJ2-5; 7 nucleotides match TRBD2. The CDR3 spans 15 residues. V lost 3 bases and J lost 10; bases outside the gene matches: 14. Germline V lookup: CDR1 SGHVS, CDR2 FQNEAQ. CDR3 sequence reads: CASSFVHGGENDQYF. Written as DNA, the CDR3 is TGTGCCAGCAGCTTCGTACATGGGGGGGAGAATGACCAGTACTTC.

This clonotype was seen only a few times. The chain links TRBV18 to TRBJ2-1; 9 bases agree with TRBD1. The ends lost 3 bases at V and 8 bases at J; junction bases unmatched: 5. This CDR3 comprises 14 residues. The germline gives CDR1 KGHSH, CDR2 LQKENI. The CDR3 region has the DNA TGTGCCAGCTCACCTCGAACAGGGGGCGATGAGCAGTTCTTC. It is translated as CASSPRTGGDEQFF.

The chain combines TRBV20-1 with TRBJ2-3, with TRBD2 matching over 8 bases. The CDR3 is 12 amino acids. J gave up 5 bases and V 6 bases, and 4 bases lay outside the gene matches. Germline CDR1 reads DFQATT; CDR2 reads SNEGSKA (reference sequence). Written as DNA, the CDR3 is TGCAGTGCAAACCTAGCGGGAGATACGCAGTATTTT. Protein sequence: CSANLAGDTQYF.

The chain couples TRBV7-3 to TRBJ1-1, with TRBD1 as a possible D gene (5 bases). In germline, CDR1 is SGHTA, CDR2 FQGTGA. V was pared by 2 bases and J by 6 bases, with 13 bases between. The CDR3 is 14 amino acids. CDR3 region: CASSLGPGYAEAFF. The CDR3 bases are TGTGCCAGCAGCTTAGGTCCAGGGTATGCTGAAGCTTTCTTT.

This clonotype has a handful of counts. The rearrangement links TRBV3-1 to TRBJ2-7, with D perhaps being TRBD1 or TRBD2 (6 bases each). The CDR3 has 18 residues. Germline-derived CDR1 and CDR2 are LGHDT and YNNKEL (reference sequence). V lost 2 bases, J lost 3 bases, and 23 bases lay in between. CDR3 loop: CASSQRRSRGDVVYEQYF. The DNA of the CDR3 is TGTGCCAGCAGCCAAAGGCGGTCTAGGGGGGACGTCGTCTACGAGCAGTACTTC.

The V call is TRBV10-3, the J call TRBJ2-1; D is possibly TRBD2 (5 bases). In germline, CDR1 is ENHRY, CDR2 SYGVKD. V lost 7 bases to trimming and J lost 0 bases, with 10 bases between them. The CDR3 consists of 14 residues. The CDR3 bases are TGTGCCATCAAGCTAGCAAGCTCCTACAATGAGCAGTTCTTC. As protein: CAIKLASSYNEQFF.

The V gene is TRBV4-1, the J gene TRBJ1-4; 9 bases map to TRBD1. V lost 3 bases and J lost 8; bases outside the gene matches: 10. Germline CDR1 is MGHRA and CDR2 is YSYEKL. The CDR3 is 16 amino acids. The CDR3 reads CASSQGNRGRLEKLFF. The CDR3 nucleotides are TGCGCCAGCAGCCAGGGAAACAGGGGGCGGTTGGAAAAACTGTTTTTT.

The chain has TRBV7-2 and TRBJ2-1; D possibly corresponds to TRBD1 (5 bases). The CDR3 runs 17 residues. Germline assignment: CDR1 SGHTA and CDR2 FQGNSA. Trimming pared 4 bases from V and 0 bases from J, leaving 16 bases between. The CDR3: CASSSLLRGSSYNEQFF. The CDR3 DNA is TGTGCCAGCAGCTCCCTTCTTAGGGGTAGCTCCTACAATGAGCAGTTCTTC.

The gene calls are TRBV14 and TRBJ2-1, with TRBD2 identical over 7 bases. V lost 1 base and J lost 9; bases outside the gene matches: 6. This CDR3 is built from 14 residues. Germline CDR1 and CDR2: SGHDN and FVKESK. DNA for the CDR3: TGTGCCAGCAGCCAAGTGCGGGAGCAGGGTGAGCAGTTCTTC. It specifies CASSQVREQGEQFF.

The table lists this clonotype with a few counts. This chain uses TRBV20-1 with TRBJ1-5; D gene unclear. Germline CDR1 DFQATT, CDR2 SNEGSKA (reference sequence). This CDR3 has 15 residues. V lost 0 bases to trimming and J lost 2 bases, with 11 bases between them. CDR3 loop: CSARDIREGNQPQHF. Here the CDR3 DNA reads TGCAGTGCTAGAGATATCCGTGAGGGCAATCAGCCCCAGCATTTT.

Concerning this clonotype: Likely a read error: the CDR3 ends without its conserved phenylalanine or tryptophan. The V and J genes are TRBV15 and TRBJ2-5; 12 bases map to TRBD2. Matching the DNA end better, TRBJ2-1 makes the J call doubtful. The CDR3 spans 14 residues. Germline values: CDR1 LNHNV, CDR2 YYDKDF (reference sequence). DNA for the CDR3: TGTGCCACCACCCTGGGACTAGCGGGTTACGAGCAGTTCTTA. Protein product: CATTLGLAGYEQFL.

To note about this clonotype: A much larger clone lies a single base off, so this may be a read error. V is TRBV29-1 and J is TRBJ2-6, with D tentatively TRBD1 (6 bases). Per germline, CDR1 SQVTM and CDR2 ANQGSEA. The CDR3 consists of 15 residues. The CDR3 sequence is CSVDDPGPGANALTF. CDR3 in DNA: TGCAGCGTTGATGATCCGGGGCCAGGGGCCAACGCCCTGACTTTC.

The chain has TRBV28 and TRBJ1-6; D remains unclear. CDR3 length: 14 residues. Between the trimmed V and J ends, which lost 6 bases and 5 bases, there was a span of 11 bases. Germline V gene lookup returns CDR1 MDHEN and CDR2 SYDVKM. The CDR3 DNA reads TGTGCCAGCAGGTCAGAAAATAATAATTCACCCCTCCACTTT. Translation gives CASRSENNNSPLHF.

A few counts support this clonotype. The chain combines TRBV5-6 with TRBJ1-2, with 7 bases identical to TRBD1. The trim removed 0 bases at V and 8 bases at J, leaving 10 bases unmatched. There are 15 residues in the CDR3. Germline CDR1 and CDR2: SGHDT and YYEEEE. CDR3 DNA sequence: TGTGCCAGCAGCTTGGTACGGGACAGAAGTTGGGGCTACACCTTC. Translated: CASSLVRDRSWGYTF.

V usage is TRBV20-1 and J usage is TRBJ2-1, with D possibly matching TRBD1 (6 bases). V was clipped by 6 bases and J by 7 bases, with 13 bases between them. The CDR3 runs 12 residues. CDR1 is DFQATT and CDR2 is SNEGSKA in the germline V gene (reference sequence). In DNA form, the CDR3 reads TGCAGTGCCACAGGGCTAAGAAATGAGCAGTTCTTC. Its protein is CSATGLRNEQFF.

This clonotype occurred a few times. The chain is built from TRBV5-5 and TRBJ2-7; D gene uncertain. Between the trimmed V and J ends, which lost 4 bases and 3 bases, there was a span of 11 bases. The germline gives CDR1 SGHKS, CDR2 YYEKEE (reference sequence). The CDR3 consists of 13 residues. This CDR3 reads CASSRLLFYEQYF. DNA for the CDR3: TGTGCCAGCAGCAGGCTCCTATTCTACGAGCAGTACTTC. Variable domain in full (rest from reference TRBV5-5 and TRBJ2-7): DAGVTQSPTHLIKTRGQQVTLRCSPISGHKSVSWYQQVLGQGPQFIFQYYEKEERGRGNFPDRFSARQFPNYSSELNVNALLLGDSALYLCASSRLLFYEQYFGPGTRLTVT.

This clonotype has only a few counts. This chain joins TRBV7-9 and TRBJ2-1; either TRBD1 or TRBD2 may supply D (5 bases each). The ends were cut back, 4 bases at V and 3 bases at J, with 13 bases in the middle. This CDR3 is built from 15 residues. Germline V gives CDR1 SEHNR, CDR2 FQNEAQ (reference sequence). The CDR3 DNA follows: TGTGCCAGCAGCTCTCCCGGGACCGACTACAATGAGCAGTTCTTC. Its protein product is CASSSPGTDYNEQFF.

This clonotype came up a few times. The chain combines TRBV2 with TRBJ2-5, with D uncertain. Judging by the DNA end, TRBJ2-7 fits better; the J call may be wrong. The CDR3 has 13 amino acids. The V gene's germline CDR1 is SNHLY and CDR2 FYNNEI. This CDR3 reads CASSDGTAHEQYF. In nucleotides, the CDR3 is TGTGCCAGCAGTGACGGTACAGCTCACGAGCAGTACTTC.

This clonotype was found a few times. The chain is built from TRBV10-3 and TRBJ2-3; 11 nucleotides match TRBD2. V shed 8 bases and J 0 bases; nucleotides not matched to a gene: 4. The CDR3 extends over 15 amino acids. Germline lookup yields CDR1 ENHRY and CDR2 SYGVKD. The CDR3 DNA sequence: TGTGCCATCTCTAGACTAGCGGGAAGCACAGATACGCAGTATTTT. Protein sequence: CAISRLAGSTDTQYF.

This clonotype was counted only a few times. The DNA for the CDR3 is TGTGCCAGCAGTTCAGATTTGTGGGGAAATCAGCCCCAGCATTTT. This gives the protein CASSSDLWGNQPQHF. The chain links TRBV12-3 or TRBV12-4 to TRBJ1-5; D ambiguous. This CDR3 region has 15 residues. With 4 bases removed from V and 4 bases from J, the gap between germline ends came to 14 bases.

This clonotype was observed a few times. The gene calls are TRBV28 and TRBJ1-4, with a tentative D call TRBD1 (5 bases). The V gene lost 2 bases and the J gene lost 0 bases, with 7 bases spanning the gap. The CDR3 is 15 residues long. Germline CDR1 and CDR2: MDHEN and SYDVKM. Written as DNA, the CDR3 is TGTGCCAGCAGTTTAACAGGTTCAACTAATGAAAAACTGTTTTTT. It encodes CASSLTGSTNEKLFF.

In its sample, this clonotype was seen a few times. V gene TRBV28 combines with J gene TRBJ2-3, with D possibly being TRBD2 (6 bases). This CDR3 comprises 16 residues. The V end was cut by 6 bases, the J end by 1 base, with 17 bases between. Germline loops: CDR1 MDHEN, CDR2 SYDVKM. In nucleotides, the CDR3 is TGTGCCAGCAGAAGTTCCCGATGGGAGGGCACAGATACGCAGTATTTT. It yields the protein CASRSSRWEGTDTQYF.

The chain employs TRBV28 and TRBJ2-5; TRBD2 might be the D (5 bases). V was shortened by 5 bases and J by 2 bases, with 12 bases between the two germline ends. The germline gives CDR1 MDHEN, CDR2 SYDVKM. There are 14 residues in the CDR3. DNA for the CDR3: TGTGCCAGCAGTATCCCGACTAAACAAGAGACCCAGTACTTC. Residues: CASSIPTKQETQYF. Looking up the rest from reference TRBV28 and TRBJ2-5 gives the full variable domain: DVKVTQSSRYLVKRTGEKVFLECVQDMDHENMFWYRQDPGLGLRLIYFSYDVKMKEKGDIPEGYSVSREKKERFSLILESASTNQTSMYLCASSIPTKQETQYFGPGTRLLVL.

The chain combines TRBV29-1 with TRBJ1-1, with 11 bases that match TRBD1. The CDR3 is 15 amino acids. CDR1 and CDR2 from the germline V gene are SQVTM and ANQGSEA. V shed 1 base and J 5 bases; nucleotides not matched to a gene: 6. The CDR3 DNA reads TGCAGCGTTGAAGGGACAGGGGGCGGAGGGACTGAAGCTTTCTTT. It codes for CSVEGTGGGGTEAFF.

The rearrangement joins TRBV5-1 to TRBJ2-3; D ambiguous. The germline V gene has CDR1 SGHRS and CDR2 YFSETQ. This CDR3 comprises 16 residues. V dropped 1 base and J dropped 4 bases, with 16 bases sitting between them. For the CDR3, the DNA is TGCGCCAGCAGCTTGATGGCCACAACGGGCGCAGATACGCAGTATTTT. This codes for CASSLMATTGADTQYF.